This T cell receptor (beta chain) came from a study of CD8+ T cells in alopecia areata. At the level of the study: Tofacitinib exposure lasted 6 to 18 months, followed by 6 months off drug. Regarding the study as a whole: Among the top 100, expanded CD8+ clones, as well as scalp clonality, were significantly decreased by tofacitinib. Patients displayed less clarity in TCR sharing than mice, a finding possibly related to HLA.

This clone occurred a few times. Its antigen is unknown. CDR1 is GTSNPN, CDR2 SVGIG, per germline (reference sequence). V lost 0 bases, J lost 1 base, and 9 bases lay in between. The CDR3 runs 15 residues. RNA extraction was followed by reverse transcription into cDNA, which acted as the sequencing template. TCRdb's table, derived via immunoSEQ multiplex PCR, lists solely in-frame clones and lacks some. This sample has tens of thousands of clones; roughly 28% occur once, and the top ten carry just under 15%. Treatment here: oral pan-JAK inhibitor, 5-10 mg twice daily. The investigators collected lesional scalp punch biopsies and peripheral blood from alopecia areata patients.

The rearrangement links TRBV30 to TRBJ2-2, with D unresolved. Sequences were derived from CD8+ T cells sorted from blood, sampled at week 4, from a patient treated with tofacitinib. The receptor comes from a human donor with alopecia areata. The CDR3 here is CAWSVVSMNTGELFF. In DNA, the CDR3 is TGTGCCTGGAGTGTTGTCTCCATGAACACCGGGGAGCTGTTTTTT.